The rows below give T cell receptor beta chains drawn from one sample of a study of cytotoxic CD8 clonotypes in ibrutinib-treated CLL. Method: immunoSEQ multiplex PCR; TCRdb's copy keeps in-frame clones and lacks some. The sample has approximately 340,000 clones, roughly 71% seen once; the top ten hold under 8%. Sequenced here: PBMCs, sampled after 36 months of ibrutinib treatment. All receptors come from a human donor with chronic lymphocytic leukemia. Each CDR3 is given with its conserved first and last residue. Fields, in order: J gene, V gene, D gene, clone size, CDR3 protein, CDR3 DNA. D genes are given only for firm matches. Clone size is stated in some rows and not others, as once, few, many or a class when expanded.

TRBJ2-3 | TRBV4-1 | TRBD2 | - | CASSHRSGRADTQYF | TGCGCCAGCAGCCATAGGAGCGGGAGGGCAGATACGCAGTATTTT
TRBJ1-2 | TRBV27 | - | - | CATRGTNYGYTF | TGTGCCACCCGTGGGACCAACTATGGCTACACCTTC
TRBJ2-3 | TRBV7-2 | - | - | CASSLSQGLTDTQYF | TGTGCCAGCAGCTTATCCCAGGGGCTCACAGATACGCAGTATTTT
TRBJ1-4 | TRBV5-1 | - | - | CASSSQGGANEKLFF | TGCGCCAGCAGCTCACAGGGAGGAGCTAATGAAAAACTGTTTTTT
TRBJ2-2 | TRBV5-1 | TRBD1 | - | CASSHGTGDEELFF | TGCGCCAGCAGCCATGGGACAGGGGACGAGGAGCTGTTTTTT
TRBJ2-2 | TRBV19 | TRBD1 | - | CASRFDRDTGELFF | TGTGCCAGTAGATTCGACAGGGACACCGGGGAGCTGTTTTTT
TRBJ2-7 | TRBV19 | - | - | CASSIVGSRSYEQYF | TGTGCCAGTAGTATCGTTGGGAGCCGCTCCTACGAGCAGTACTTC
TRBJ2-7 | TRBV28 | - | - | CASSLLRSYEQYF | TGTGCCAGCAGTTTGTTGAGATCCTACGAGCAGTACTTC
TRBJ2-7 | TRBV29-1 | TRBD1 | once | CSVAGQGKSDEQYF | TGCAGCGTGGCAGGACAGGGCAAGAGCGACGAGCAGTACTTC
TRBJ2-7 | TRBV4-3 | - | few | CASSQAMGRTYEQYF | TGCGCCAGCAGCCAAGCCATGGGTCGGACCTACGAGCAGTACTTC
TRBJ2-7 | TRBV2 | - | - | CAVKGAGFEQYF | TGTGCCGTCAAGGGTGCAGGGTTCGAGCAGTACTTC
TRBJ2-1 | TRBV4-1 | TRBD2 | - | CASSQSLRTSGSFYNEQFF | TGCGCCAGCAGCCAAAGCCTACGGACTAGCGGGAGTTTTTACAATGAGCAGTTCTTC
TRBJ2-7 | TRBV11-2 | - | - | CASSLWQSYEQYF | TGTGCCAGCAGCTTGTGGCAGTCCTACGAGCAGTACTTC
TRBJ2-5 | TRBV4-2 | TRBD2 | - | CASSQGTSGNQETQYF | TGTGCCAGCAGCCAAGGGACTAGCGGGAACCAAGAGACCCAGTACTTC
TRBJ2-7 | TRBV2 | TRBD1 | - | CASGQGAREQYF | TGTGCCAGCGGCCAGGGGGCGAGGGAGCAGTACTTC
TRBJ2-5 | TRBV9 | TRBD1 | few | CASSPGTGQETQYF | TGTGCCAGCAGCCCTGGGACAGGACAAGAGACCCAGTACTTC
TRBJ2-7 | TRBV11-2 | - | - | CASSGVTLYEQYF | TGTGCCAGCTCCGGAGTCACCCTCTACGAGCAGTACTTC
TRBJ2-3 | TRBV15 | TRBD2 | - | CATSRGQAGGTSDTQYF | TGTGCCACCAGCAGAGGACAAGCGGGAGGCACCTCCGATACGCAGTATTTT
TRBJ1-1 | TRBV21-1 | - | - | CASSKALCGFESGEAFF | TGTGCCAGCAGCAAAGCGCTTTGCGGATTTGAGAGTGGTGAAGCTTTCTTT
TRBJ2-1 | TRBV2 | TRBD1 | - | CASQTLSGQGGNEQFF | TGTGCCAGCCAGACACTATCGGGACAGGGGGGAAATGAGCAGTTCTTC
TRBJ2-7 | TRBV28 | TRBD2 | - | CASSLGLAGVGEQYF | TGTGCCAGCAGTTTGGGACTAGCGGGAGTGGGTGAGCAGTACTTC
TRBJ2-7 | TRBV9 | TRBD1 | - | CASSVAGTGGAYEQYF | TGTGCCAGCAGCGTAGCGGGGACAGGAGGAGCCTACGAGCAGTACTTC
TRBJ1-2 | TRBV6-5 | TRBD1 | - | CASSYQGQGAPGYTF | TGTGCCAGCAGTTATCAAGGACAGGGGGCTCCTGGCTACACCTTC
TRBJ2-3 | TRBV10-3 | TRBD2 | - | CAISGLAGHTDTQYF | TGTGCCATCAGTGGACTAGCGGGACACACAGATACGCAGTATTTT
TRBJ2-3 | TRBV25-1 | TRBD2 | - | CASSDPPWSGGATDTQYF | TGTGCCAGCAGTGACCCTCCTTGGAGCGGGGGGGCCACGGATACGCAGTATTTT
TRBJ1-3 | TRBV29-1 | - | - | CSVQAGISGNTIYF | TGCAGCGTTCAAGCCGGCATCTCTGGAAACACCATATATTTT
TRBJ1-1 | TRBV10-3 | - | - | CAISYREPNTEAFF | TGTGCCATCAGCTACAGGGAGCCGAACACTGAAGCTTTCTTT
TRBJ2-5 | TRBV11-2 | TRBD1 | - | CASSPTGEETQYF | TGTGCCAGCAGCCCGACAGGGGAAGAGACCCAGTACTTC
TRBJ1-5 | TRBV14 | TRBD1 | - | CASSPGTGGGQPQHF | TGTGCCAGCAGCCCCGGGACAGGGGGCGGTCAGCCCCAGCATTTT
TRBJ1-1 | TRBV18 | - | few | CASSPLIQGNTEAFF | TGTGCCAGCTCACCCCTAATACAGGGGAACACTGAAGCTTTCTTT
TRBJ2-3 | TRBV4-1 | TRBD1 | - | CASSQATGQPSRFYYTDTQYF | TGCGCCAGCAGCCAAGCCACGGGACAGCCCTCACGCTTCTACTACACAGATACGCAGTATTTT
TRBJ2-1 | TRBV5-1 | TRBD2 | few | CASSFLTSQNEQFF | TGCGCCAGCAGCTTCTTGACTAGCCAGAATGAGCAGTTCTTC
TRBJ1-2 | TRBV4-3 | - | - | CASSQGRGHNYGYTF | TGCGCCAGCAGCCAAGGCAGGGGCCATAACTATGGCTACACCTTC
TRBJ2-7 | TRBV12-5 | - | - | CASGLVGGMTTYEQYF | TGTGCTAGTGGTTTGGTAGGAGGAATGACAACCTACGAGCAGTACTTC
TRBJ2-3 | TRBV5-1 | - | few | CASSLLFTDTQYF | TGCGCCAGCAGCTTGCTGTTCACAGATACGCAGTATTTT
TRBJ1-2 | TRBV7-9 | - | few | CASSSTQNYGYTF | TGTGCCAGCAGCTCAACACAGAACTATGGCTACACCTTC
TRBJ1-2 | TRBV6-5 | TRBD1 | few | CASREDRGYGYTF | TGTGCCAGCCGAGAAGACAGGGGGTATGGCTACACCTTC
TRBJ2-5 | TRBV7-3 | - | - | CANSLSGPGGRETQYF | TGTGCCAACAGCTTATCCGGCCCAGGGGGGAGAGAGACCCAGTACTTC
TRBJ1-5 | TRBV9 | - | few | CASSVPAPGRRNQPQHF | TGTGCCAGCAGCGTACCAGCCCCGGGACGGCGCAATCAGCCCCAGCATTTT
TRBJ2-7 | TRBV2 | - | - | CASSSGKGYEQYF | TGTGCCAGCAGCTCGGGGAAGGGATACGAGCAGTACTTC
TRBJ2-1 | TRBV5-4 | - | - | CASIGQAYNEQFF | TGTGCCAGTATCGGGCAGGCCTACAATGAGCAGTTCTTC
TRBJ2-5 | TRBV11-1 | - | few | CASSSLVAQYF | TGTGCCAGCAGCTCCCTAGTGGCCCAGTACTTC
TRBJ2-1 | TRBV4-2 | TRBD1 | - | CASSQPGQGRGEQFF | TGTGCCAGCAGCCAACCTGGACAGGGACGTGGTGAGCAGTTCTTC
TRBJ1-5 | TRBV6-5 | - | - | CAGQDPQPQHF | TGTGCCGGGCAGGACCCGCAGCCCCAGCATTTT
TRBJ2-1 | TRBV18 | - | - | CASSPPMGSEQFF | TGTGCCAGCTCACCACCGATGGGTAGCGAGCAGTTCTTC
TRBJ1-6 | TRBV6-1 | - | - | CASSEAGGGYNSPLHF | TGTGCCAGCAGTGAAGCTGGAGGGGGATATAATTCACCCCTCCACTTT
TRBJ1-5 | TRBV27 | - | few | CASSLQGSSQPQHF | TGTGCCAGCAGTTTACAGGGGAGTAGTCAGCCCCAGCATTTT
TRBJ2-7 | TRBV29-1 | TRBD1 | - | CSVELDRGFSYEQYF | TGCAGCGTTGAACTTGACAGGGGGTTTAGCTACGAGCAGTACTTC
TRBJ1-3 | TRBV7-8 | TRBD1 | once | CASSKRTGDYSGNTIYF | TGTGCCAGCAGCAAACGGACAGGCGATTACTCTGGAAACACCATATATTTT
TRBJ2-1 | TRBV5-1 | - | - | CASSLEGSPYNEQFF | TGCGCCAGCAGCTTGGAAGGGAGTCCCTACAATGAGCAGTTCTTC
TRBJ1-6 | TRBV5-8 | - | - | CASSLNRPRRNSPLHF | TGTGCCAGCAGCTTGAATCGCCCCCGGCGAAATTCACCCCTCCACTTT
TRBJ2-7 | TRBV6-6 | - | - | CASSSQPYEQYF | TGTGCCAGCAGCTCCCAACCCTACGAGCAGTACTTC
TRBJ2-6 | TRBV25-1 | TRBD2 | - | CASSHMTSAISGANVLTF | TGTGCCAGCAGTCATATGACTAGCGCAATCTCTGGGGCCAACGTCCTGACTTTC
TRBJ2-1 | TRBV15 | TRBD1 | - | CATSRGTGTGEQFF | TGTGCCACCAGCCGCGGGACGGGGACAGGTGAGCAGTTCTTC
TRBJ2-7 | TRBV7-2 | TRBD2 | - | CASSSYLNAGGTYEQYF | TGTGCCAGCAGCTCCTACTTAAACGCGGGAGGTACCTACGAGCAGTACTTC
TRBJ2-7 | TRBV7-6 | - | - | CASSLASNEQYF | TGTGCCAGCAGCTTAGCTAGCAACGAGCAGTACTTC
TRBJ2-2 | TRBV29-1 | - | - | CSVRLAGELFF | TGCAGCGTTCGACTGGCCGGGGAGCTGTTTTTT
TRBJ1-2 | TRBV29-1 | - | - | CSVEERSRVGYGYTF | TGCAGCGTTGAAGAACGTTCCAGGGTCGGCTATGGCTACACCTTC
TRBJ1-2 | TRBV5-1 | - | - | CASSYQISGTDLYGYTF | TGCGCCAGCAGCTACCAAATCTCCGGGACGGACTTGTATGGCTACACCTTC